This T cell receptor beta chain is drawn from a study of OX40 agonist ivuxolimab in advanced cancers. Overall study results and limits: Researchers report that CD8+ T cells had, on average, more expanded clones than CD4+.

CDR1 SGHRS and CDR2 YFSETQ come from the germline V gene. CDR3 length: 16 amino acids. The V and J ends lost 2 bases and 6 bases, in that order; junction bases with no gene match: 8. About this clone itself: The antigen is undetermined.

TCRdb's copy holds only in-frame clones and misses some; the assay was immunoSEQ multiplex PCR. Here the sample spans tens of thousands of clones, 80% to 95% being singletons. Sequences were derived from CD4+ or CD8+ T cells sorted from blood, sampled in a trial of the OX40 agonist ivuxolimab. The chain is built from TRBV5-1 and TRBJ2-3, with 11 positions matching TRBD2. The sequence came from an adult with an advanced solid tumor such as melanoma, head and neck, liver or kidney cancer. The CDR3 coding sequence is TGCGCCAGCAGCTTAAATAGCGGGAGGGCCGGGGATACGCAGTATTTT. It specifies CASSLNSGRAGDTQYF. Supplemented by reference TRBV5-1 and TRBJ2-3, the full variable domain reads KAGVTQTPRYLIKTRGQQVTLSCSPISGHRSVSWYQQTPGQGLQFLFEYFSETQRNKGNFPGRFSGRQFSNSRSEMNVSTLELGDSALYLCASSLNSGRAGDTQYFGPGTRLTVL.